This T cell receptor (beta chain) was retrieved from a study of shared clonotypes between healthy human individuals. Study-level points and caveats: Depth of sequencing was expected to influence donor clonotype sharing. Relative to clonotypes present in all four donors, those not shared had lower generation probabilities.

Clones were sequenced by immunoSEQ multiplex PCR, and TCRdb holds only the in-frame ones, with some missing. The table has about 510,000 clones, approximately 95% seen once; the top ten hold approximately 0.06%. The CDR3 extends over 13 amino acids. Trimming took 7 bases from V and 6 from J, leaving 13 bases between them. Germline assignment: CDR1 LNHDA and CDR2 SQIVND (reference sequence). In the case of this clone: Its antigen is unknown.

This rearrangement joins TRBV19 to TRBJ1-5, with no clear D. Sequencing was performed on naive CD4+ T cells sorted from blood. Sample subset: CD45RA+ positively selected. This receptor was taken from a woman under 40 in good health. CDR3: CASTPTHGQPQHF. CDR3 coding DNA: TGTGCCAGTACCCCGACACATGGTCAGCCCCAGCATTTT.